The 26 T cell receptor beta chains given below trace back to one sample, sequenced in a study of T-cell memory formation after mild COVID-19 (TCRdb year 2021). Libraries were constructed by 5' RACE. Reads for this sample came from an Illumina NovaSeq 6000. Using fastp at Q25 and MiXCR, TCRdb reprocessed the public reads and kept productive beta chains. One record per CDR3 amino acid sequence lists the most common genes and DNA. The table for this sample lists 200,000 to 300,000 distinct CDR3 sequences; around 15% of them were counted only once. The ten largest clonotypes hold around 21% of the sample. What was sequenced was PBMCs or a T cell subset sorted from them (not recorded which). All receptors derive from a man between 18 and 35 years old who had mild COVID-19 (a few samples of this study predate the infection). The sample titles of this study are shuffled in the database, so cell type and time point are left out; the donor was told from shared clones.

This chain joins TRBV20-1 and TRBJ2-7; TRBD2 aligns across 11 bases. The CDR3 covers 19 residues. Trimming removed 4 bases from V and 5 bases from J; junction bases left unmatched: 22. CDR1 is DFQATT and CDR2 is SNEGSKA in the germline V gene (reference sequence). The CDR3 sequence is CSANTSGGTPRPANHEQYV. In nucleotides, the CDR3 is TGCAGTGCTAACACTAGCGGGGGAACCCCACGTCCGGCGAACCACGAGCAGTACGTC.

The chain couples TRBV4-1 to TRBJ2-7; D is possibly TRBD1 (6 bases). This CDR3 has 14 residues. The V gene's germline CDR1 is MGHRA and CDR2 YSYEKL. Trimming removed 2 bases at V and 2 bases at J, with 10 bases between. CDR3 in amino acids: CASSQLGGPYEQYF. The CDR3 DNA reads TGCGCCAGCAGCCAACTAGGGGGACCCTACGAGCAGTACTTC.

This clonotype was counted many times. The CDR3 spells CATSDPRDRGGDTQYF. CDR3 sequence (DNA): TGTGCCACCAGTGACCCTAGGGACAGGGGGGGAGATACGCAGTATTTT. The chain carries TRBV24-1 and TRBJ2-3; 11 bases are shared with TRBD1. CDR1 is KGHDR, CDR2 SFDVKD, per germline. V was pared by 4 bases and J by 5 bases, with 7 bases of the junction left unmatched. The CDR3 spans 16 residues.

This clonotype was found a few times. The chain has TRBV11-2 and TRBJ1-2, with D unclear. The V end was cut by 5 bases, the J end by 7 bases, with 8 bases between. This CDR3 comprises 11 residues. Germline CDR1 SGHAT, CDR2 FQNNGV. CDR3 amino acids: CASSAGLGYTF. In DNA, the CDR3 is TGTGCCAGCAGCGCCGGCCTTGGCTACACCTTC.

This clonotype was counted a few times. This chain joins TRBV9 and TRBJ1-1; D is undetermined. The ends were cut back, 2 bases at V and 1 base at J, with 9 bases in the middle. Germline CDR1 and CDR2: SGDLS and YYNGEE. The CDR3 extends over 14 amino acids. CDR3 in amino acids: CASSVTAENTEAFF. The CDR3 DNA reads TGTGCCAGCAGCGTGACCGCAGAGAACACTGAAGCTTTCTTT.

There are a few counts of this clonotype. The V call is TRBV6-2 or TRBV6-3, the J call TRBJ2-2, with D perhaps given as TRBD1 or TRBD2 (6 bases each). This CDR3 spans 16 amino acids. Per germline, CDR1 MNHEY and CDR2 SVGEGT. V lost 0 bases and J lost 5, with 13 bases in between. The CDR3 DNA is TGTGCCAGCAGTTACTCCCGAGGGGGGCCGACCGGGGAGCTGTTTTTT. Amino acids: CASSYSRGGPTGELFF.

The J gene is TRBJ1-1, the V gene TRBV6-2 or TRBV6-3; no firm D call. The ends were cut back, 7 bases at V and 0 bases at J, with 12 bases in the middle. CDR3 length equals 14 residues. Germline CDR1 reads MNHEY; CDR2 reads SVGEGT. CDR3 residues: CASMVADLNTEAFF. The CDR3 DNA sequence: TGTGCCAGCATGGTTGCAGATTTGAACACTGAAGCTTTCTTT.

This clonotype was found a few times. V gene TRBV20-1 combines with J gene TRBJ2-3; D call uncertain. The CDR3 sequence is 14 residues long. Germline V gives CDR1 DFQATT, CDR2 SNEGSKA (reference sequence). Trimming cost V 0 bases and J 4 bases, with 11 bases left between them. CDR3 coding DNA: TGCAGTGCTAGAGATCGGGTTGGGGCAGATACGCAGTATTTT. Its protein product is CSARDRVGADTQYF.

V gene TRBV5-1 combines with J gene TRBJ2-3; D unclear. The CDR3 has 15 residues. Per the germline V gene, CDR1 is SGHRS and CDR2 is YFSETQ. Trimming stripped 1 base from V and 2 bases from J, with 11 bases between. DNA of the CDR3: TGCGCCAGCAGCTTGATACAGAGTCCCACAGATACGCAGTATTTT. Translated, it gives CASSLIQSPTDTQYF.

This clonotype was observed a handful of times. This chain links TRBV4-1 with TRBJ2-5; weak D call: TRBD2 (6 bases). CDR1 and CDR2 from the germline V gene are MGHRA and YSYEKL. The CDR3 loop spans 16 amino acids. V was clipped by 2 bases and J by 3 bases, with 16 bases between them. The CDR3 loop is CASSQRALADEETQYF. The CDR3 DNA follows: TGCGCCAGCAGCCAACGAGCTTTAGCGGACGAAGAGACCCAGTACTTC.

This clonotype turned up a few times. The chain employs TRBV7-2 and TRBJ1-2; no definite D call. Germline assignment: CDR1 SGHTA and CDR2 FQGNSA. The length of the CDR3 is 14 residues. V was trimmed by 1 base and J by 3 bases, leaving 9 bases between them. CDR3 amino acids: CASSLVTLDYGYTF. The CDR3 region has the DNA TGTGCCAGCAGCTTAGTCACCTTAGACTATGGCTACACCTTC.

This clonotype was seen repeatedly, ten times or more. The chain uses TRBV4-3 and TRBJ2-5; D perhaps matches TRBD2 (7 bases). V was cut by 0 bases and J by 2 bases, with 13 bases left in between. The CDR3 has 16 amino acids. Germline V gives CDR1 LGHNA, CDR2 YSLEER. The DNA for the CDR3 is TGCGCCAGCAGCCAAGAATACCGGGGGGCACAAGAGACCCAGTACTTC. It translates to CASSQEYRGAQETQYF.

The chain carries TRBV20-1 and TRBJ2-5; 10 nucleotides align to TRBD2. The germline V gene has CDR1 DFQATT and CDR2 SNEGSKA (reference sequence). The CDR3 length is 13 residues. The ends lost 6 bases at V and 5 bases at J; junction bases unmatched: 6. The CDR3 nucleotides read TGCAGTGCCCCAGCGGGGGGGGTGGAGACCCAGTACTTC. It encodes CSAPAGGVETQYF.

This clonotype was seen repeatedly, ten times or more. The chain carries TRBV7-8 and TRBJ2-1, with a possible D match to TRBD1 (5 bases). The CDR3 runs to 13 residues. Trimming pared 2 bases from V and 4 bases from J, leaving 6 bases between. Germline V gives CDR1 SGHVS, CDR2 FQNEAQ. In DNA, the CDR3 is TGTGCCAGCAGCTTACAGGGATACAATGAGCAGTTCTTC. It is translated as CASSLQGYNEQFF.

The gene calls are TRBV7-8 and TRBJ2-5; 9 bases line up with TRBD2. V was clipped by 5 bases and J by 0 bases; unmatched bases: 7. CDR3 length: 16 residues. Germline loops: CDR1 SGHVS, CDR2 FQNEAQ. The CDR3 spells CASSRGTSLYQETQYF. Here the CDR3 DNA reads TGTGCCAGCAGCCGCGGGACTAGCCTGTACCAAGAGACCCAGTACTTC.

This clonotype was seen more than once but under ten times. The rearrangement joins TRBV12-3 or TRBV12-4 to TRBJ2-1; D remains unclear. Trimming removed 4 bases at V and 6 bases at J, with 13 bases between. This CDR3 is built from 14 residues. CDR3 sequence: CASSSQSTLNEQFF. The DNA of the CDR3 is TGTGCCAGCAGTTCCCAATCTACCCTCAATGAGCAGTTCTTC.

The CDR3 here is CASSLGVLTSTDTQYF. The CDR3 DNA sequence: TGCGCCAGCAGCTTGGGAGTACTGACTAGCACAGATACGCAGTATTTT. The chain carries TRBV5-1 and TRBJ2-3; D remains ambiguous. V lost 0 bases to trimming and J lost 0 bases, with 11 bases between them. CDR1 is SGHRS, CDR2 YFSETQ, per germline. This CDR3 comprises 16 residues.

This sequence joins TRBV20-1 and TRBJ2-7; TRBD1 aligns across 7 bases. Germline CDR1 and CDR2: DFQATT and SNEGSKA (reference sequence). Trimming at V came to 5 bases and at J to 6 bases, leaving 7 bases not matched to a gene. The length of the CDR3 is 12 residues. The DNA for the CDR3 is TGCAGTGCTGCCACAGGGGACGGCGAGCAGTACTTC. Amino acid sequence: CSAATGDGEQYF.

There are many counts of this clonotype. The chain links TRBV5-1 to TRBJ2-3; 8 bases are shared with TRBD2. Per germline, CDR1 SGHRS and CDR2 YFSETQ. The CDR3 totals 18 residues. With 0 bases clipped from V and 2 bases from J, the junction kept 11 bases outside the gene matches. The CDR3 DNA reads as TGCGCCAGCAGCTTGGCCGGGGGAGCGGGGGTTACCACAGATACGCAGTATTTT. This gives the protein CASSLAGGAGVTTDTQYF.

The chain employs TRBV5-5 and TRBJ1-5; 9 positions match TRBD1. Trimming cost V 4 bases and J 7 bases; bases outside gene matches: 3. The germline gives CDR1 SGHKS, CDR2 YYEKEE (reference sequence). The CDR3 length is 13 residues. The CDR3 is CASSRDRAQPQHF. The CDR3 DNA reads as TGTGCCAGCAGCCGGGACAGGGCCCAGCCCCAGCATTTT.

The CDR3: CASTGQGGATDTQYF. The CDR3 nucleotides read TGTGCCAGCACCGGACAGGGGGGGGCAACAGATACGCAGTATTTT. The chain uses TRBV7-9 and TRBJ2-3, with 10 bases matching TRBD1. The CDR3 is 15 amino acids. J gave up 3 bases and V 7 bases, and 7 bases lay outside the gene matches. Germline V gives CDR1 SEHNR, CDR2 FQNEAQ (reference sequence).

The chain combines TRBV5-1 with TRBJ2-5; D perhaps matches TRBD2 (5 bases). CDR1 and CDR2 from the germline V gene are SGHRS and YFSETQ. V gave up 4 bases and J gave up 3 bases, with 13 bases separating them. This CDR3 contains 14 residues. CDR3 coding DNA: TGCGCCAGCAGCCCCGCTTCCGGGGAAGAGACCCAGTACTTC. Amino acid sequence: CASSPASGEETQYF.

This clonotype was counted between two and nine times. This chain links TRBV5-5 with TRBJ1-5; 7 bases map to TRBD1. The CDR3 sequence is 15 residues long. Trimming removed 4 bases from V and 3 bases from J; junction bases left unmatched: 7. Germline loops: CDR1 SGHKS, CDR2 YYEKEE (reference sequence). CDR3 DNA: TGTGCCAGCAGCCTGGTAGGGGGCGACAATCAGCCCCAGCATTTT. Translation: CASSLVGGDNQPQHF.

This clonotype was seen only a few times. CDR3 coding DNA: TGTGCCAGCAGCAGAGAGGGAGTAGCCGCTAACCCCACCGGGGAGCTGTTTTTT. Its translation: CASSREGVAANPTGELFF. V gene TRBV6-5 combines with J gene TRBJ2-2; tentative D call: TRBD2 (5 bases). Trimming removed 6 bases at V and 4 bases at J, with 24 bases between. This CDR3 comprises 18 residues. Germline V gene data show CDR1 as MNHEY and CDR2 as SVGAGI.

The chain recombines TRBV20-1 with TRBJ1-1; D is possibly TRBD1 (5 bases). This CDR3 has 12 residues. Trimming shortened V by 6 bases and J by 4 bases, and 12 bases separated the two germline ends. CDR1 DFQATT and CDR2 SNEGSKA come from the germline V gene (reference sequence). The CDR3 protein is CSAREGTTEAFF. The CDR3 bases are TGCAGTGCGCGAGAGGGGACCACTGAAGCTTTCTTT.

This clonotype came up a few times. The chain is built from TRBV7-2 and TRBJ2-5; tentatively, D is TRBD2 (5 bases). The CDR3 has 13 amino acids. Germline CDR1 SGHTA, CDR2 FQGNSA. Trimming stripped 5 bases from V and 2 bases from J, with 9 bases between. DNA for the CDR3: TGTGCCAGCAGCGTCGGGATTCAAGAGACCCAGTACTTC. Protein sequence: CASSVGIQETQYF.